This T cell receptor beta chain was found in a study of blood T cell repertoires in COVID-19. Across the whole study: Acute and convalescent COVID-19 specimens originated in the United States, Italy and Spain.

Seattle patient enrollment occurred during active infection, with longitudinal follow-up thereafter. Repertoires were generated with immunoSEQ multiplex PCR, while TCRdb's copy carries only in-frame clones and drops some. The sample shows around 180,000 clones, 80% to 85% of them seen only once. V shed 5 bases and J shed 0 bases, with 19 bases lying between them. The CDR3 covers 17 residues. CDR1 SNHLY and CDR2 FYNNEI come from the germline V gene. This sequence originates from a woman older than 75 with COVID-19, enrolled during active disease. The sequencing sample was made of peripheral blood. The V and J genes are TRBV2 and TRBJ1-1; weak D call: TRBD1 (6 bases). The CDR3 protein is CASSTPSRDTLNTEAFF. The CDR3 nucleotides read TGTGCCAGCAGTACCCCGTCCCGGGACACTCTGAACACTGAAGCTTTCTTT.